One and the same sample provided the 5 T cell receptor beta chains below, sequenced in a study of blood T cells in healthy people across ages. A sample-barcoded 5' primer and a J-beta primer mix were used in a second PCR of roughly 6 to 12 cycles. TCRdb ran MiXCR on the 5' RACE reads and lists one entry per CDR3 protein. The data show 1.8 million or so distinct CDR3 sequences, about two fifths seen once. Sequencing was performed on blood. The receptors here all came from a human donor in good health.

In this sample, this clonotype turned up a few times. The chain combines TRBV9 with TRBJ1-6; 8 bases are a match to TRBD1. This CDR3 spans 16 amino acids. The V gene end was trimmed by 3 bases and the J gene end by 12 bases; junction bases not matched to a gene: 14. Germline CDR1 is SGDLS and CDR2 is YYNGEE. CDR3 in amino acids: CASSGLDRGSRGPLHF. CDR3 nucleotide sequence: TGTGCCAGCAGCGGATTAGACAGGGGCTCCCGGGGACCCCTCCACTTT.

This clonotype was picked up a small number of times. The V call is TRBV25-1, the J call TRBJ1-4; D may be TRBD1 (5 bases). The length of the CDR3 is 15 residues. Germline-derived CDR1 and CDR2 are MGHDK and SYGVNS. V was trimmed by 1 base and J by 7 bases, leaving 13 bases between them. CDR3 residues: CASSEWGQGAEKLFF. The CDR3 DNA is TGTGCCAGCAGTGAATGGGGTCAGGGAGCTGAAAAACTGTTTTTT.

This clonotype was detected a few times. The chain combines TRBV3-1 with TRBJ1-1, with no clear D. The V gene's germline CDR1 is LGHDT and CDR2 YNNKEL (reference sequence). V was clipped by 6 bases and J by 4 bases, with 15 bases between them. The CDR3 runs 14 residues. The CDR3 bases are TGTGCCAGCAGTCTTGGAGCTTTCGGCACTGAAGCTTTCTTT. Encoded protein: CASSLGAFGTEAFF.

The genes are TRBV7-9 and TRBJ1-2; 10 bases agree with TRBD1. CDR3 size: 13 residues. J lost 10 bases, V lost 4 bases, and 6 bases had no gene match. Germline V gene sequence: CDR1 SEHNR, CDR2 FQNEAQ (reference sequence). CDR3 sequence reads: CASSSGQGTLYTF. CDR3 nucleotide sequence: TGTGCCAGCAGCTCGGGACAGGGGACTCTCTACACCTTC.

This clonotype was found a few times. The chain couples TRBV3-1 to TRBJ1-6, with 12 positions matching TRBD1. There are 16 residues in the CDR3. V lost 3 bases, J lost 7 bases, and 4 bases stayed unmatched. CDR1 and CDR2 (germline): LGHDT, YNNKEL (reference sequence). The CDR3 DNA follows: TGTGCCAGCAGCCACGGGACAGGGGGCTTGAATTCACCCCTCCACTTT. This sequence encodes CASSHGTGGLNSPLHF. The entire variable domain, with the rest obtained from reference TRBV3-1 and TRBJ1-6, is as follows: DTAVSQTPKYLVTQMGNDKSIKCEQNLGHDTMYWYKQDSKKFLKIMFSYNNKELIINETVPNRFSPKSPDKAHLNLHINSLELGDSAVYFCASSHGTGGLNSPLHFGNGTRLTVT.